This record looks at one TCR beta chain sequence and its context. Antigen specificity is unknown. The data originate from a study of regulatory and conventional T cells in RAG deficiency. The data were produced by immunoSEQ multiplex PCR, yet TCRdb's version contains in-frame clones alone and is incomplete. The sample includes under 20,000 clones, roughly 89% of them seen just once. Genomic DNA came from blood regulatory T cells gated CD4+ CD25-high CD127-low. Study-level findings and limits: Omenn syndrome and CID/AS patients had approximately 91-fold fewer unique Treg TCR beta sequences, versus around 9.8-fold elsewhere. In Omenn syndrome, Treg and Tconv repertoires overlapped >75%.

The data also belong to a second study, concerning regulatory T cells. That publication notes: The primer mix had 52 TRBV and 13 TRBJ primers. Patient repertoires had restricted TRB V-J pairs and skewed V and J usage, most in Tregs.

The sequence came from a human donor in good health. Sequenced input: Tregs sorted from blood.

CDR3 protein: CAWSEGLVFYNEQFF. CDR3 in DNA: TGTGCCTGGAGTGAGGGACTAGTTTTTTACAATGAGCAGTTCTTC. This chain connects TRBV30 to TRBJ2-1, with TRBD2 matching over 8 bases. CDR3 length: 15 residues. Trimming took 1 base from V and 4 from J; bases not matched to a gene: 6. Per the germline V gene, CDR1 is GTSNPN and CDR2 is SVGIG (reference sequence).